These 9 T cell receptor beta chains came from one sample sequenced in a study of blood T cells in healthy people across ages. Primers used in a second PCR of roughly 6 to 11 cycles were a sample-barcoded 5' primer and a J-beta primer mix. TCRdb re-called the 5' RACE reads through MiXCR, storing one row per CDR3 protein. Of 550,000 to 800,000 distinct CDR3 sequences listed, 32% are singletons. The sequenced sample was blood. The receptors were sampled from a woman at least 80 years old in good health.

The V call is TRBV7-2, the J call TRBJ2-3; TRBD2 agrees at 9 bases. In germline, CDR1 is SGHTA, CDR2 FQGNSA. CDR3 length equals 15 residues. The V and J ends lost 5 bases and 4 bases, in that order; junction bases with no gene match: 7. CDR3 sequence (DNA): TGTGCCAGCAGCGTGCGGACTAGCGAGGCAGATACGCAGTATTTT. This codes for CASSVRTSEADTQYF.

This clonotype was seen more than once but under ten times. A much larger clone lies one base from this, so it may be a read error. The rearrangement uses TRBV7-2 and TRBJ2-1; 11 positions agree with TRBD2. The CDR3 runs 15 residues. Germline lookup yields CDR1 SGHTA and CDR2 FQGNSA. The CDR3 region has the DNA TGTGCCGGCAGCTTAGCGGGGGGGCCAAGCCATGAGCAGTTCTTC. Protein: CAGSLAGGPSHEQFF.

The chain links TRBV9 to TRBJ2-7; 12 positions match TRBD2. Judging by the DNA end, TRBJ2-5 fits better; the J call may be wrong. Germline CDR1 is SGDLS and CDR2 is YYNGEE. CDR3 size: 16 residues. The CDR3 reads CASSGLTSGSVETQYF. CDR3 in DNA: TGTGCCAGCAGCGGACTGACTAGCGGGAGTGTTGAGACCCAGTACTTC.

Details on this clonotype: A much larger clone sits a single nucleotide away, making a read error possible. The chain recombines TRBV6-5 with TRBJ2-7; no clear D gene. The CDR3 loop spans 16 amino acids. Germline-derived CDR1 and CDR2 are MNHEY and SVGAGI. The CDR3 sequence is CASSYRGGSATYEQDF. The CDR3 DNA reads TGTGCCAGCAGTTACAGAGGTGGCAGCGCAACCTACGAGCAGGACTTC.

This clonotype was seen ten or more times. This sequence joins TRBV11-2 and TRBJ2-7; no clear D. V lost 0 bases, J lost 0 bases, and 6 bases lay in between. Germline V gene lookup returns CDR1 SGHAT and CDR2 FQNNGV. The CDR3 is 14 residues long. The chain's CDR3 is CASSLDSHSYEQYF. DNA of the CDR3: TGTGCCAGCAGCTTAGATTCTCACTCCTACGAGCAGTACTTC.

Ten or more counts support this clonotype. The V call is TRBV20-1, the J call TRBJ2-5; 16 nucleotides align to TRBD2. V was pared by 5 bases and J by 5 bases, with 2 bases of the junction left unmatched. CDR1 and CDR2 (germline): DFQATT, SNEGSKA (reference sequence). CDR3 length: 14 amino acids. The CDR3 protein is CSAGTSGGAETQYF. CDR3 nucleotides: TGCAGTGCTGGGACTAGCGGGGGGGCCGAGACCCAGTACTTC.

There are many counts of this clonotype. The chain recombines TRBV5-1 with TRBJ2-3; no clear D gene. The V end was cut by 7 bases, the J end by 1 base, with 10 bases between. Germline-derived CDR1 and CDR2 are SGHRS and YFSETQ. The length of the CDR3 is 13 residues. The CDR3 region is CASAELGTDTQYF. The CDR3 region has the DNA TGCGCCAGCGCCGAGCTCGGCACAGATACGCAGTATTTT.

The V and J genes are TRBV9 and TRBJ1-4; D is perhaps TRBD1 (6 bases). Trimming removed 0 bases from V and 0 bases from J, with 6 bases in between. The V gene's germline CDR1 is SGDLS and CDR2 YYNGEE. The CDR3 spans 15 residues. CDR3 region: CASSVAGATNEKLFF. Here the CDR3 DNA reads TGTGCCAGCAGCGTAGCAGGGGCAACTAATGAAAAACTGTTTTTT.

Ten or more counts support this clonotype. The chain carries TRBV7-2 and TRBJ2-7; D unclear. V lost 5 bases and J lost 5, with 10 bases in between. Germline lookup yields CDR1 SGHTA and CDR2 FQGNSA. The CDR3 has 12 amino acids. CDR3 protein: CASSLRPDEQYF. Here the CDR3 DNA reads TGTGCCAGCAGCCTACGCCCAGACGAGCAGTACTTC.